This T cell receptor (beta chain) is from a study of blood T cell repertoires in COVID-19. The overall study: From the United States, Italy and Spain came samples of acute and convalescent COVID-19. Sources were T cells, B-cell-depleted T cells, or PBMCs; the material itself was cDNA or gDNA.

Per the study methods: Counts of nucleated cells, estimated from reference gene primer amplification, were obtained. TCRdb keeps only in-frame clones here, not all; method: immunoSEQ multiplex PCR. The DNA gave D and trimming, while V, J and clone size come from that table. Of about 320,000 clones in the sample, almost 85% are singletons; the top ten hold just over 7%. V lost 4 bases, J lost 0 bases, and 14 bases lay in between. CDR1 is SGHNT and CDR2 is YYREEE in the germline V gene (reference sequence). The CDR3 totals 16 residues. The specimen was peripheral blood. The sequence derives from a human donor in a cohort sampled during active COVID-19. The V gene is TRBV5-4, the J gene TRBJ1-3; a weak D match, TRBD1 (6 bases). The CDR3 DNA is TGTGCCAGCAGCAAGGGGACATCGAGCTCTGGAAACACCATATATTTT. This translates into CASSKGTSSSGNTIYF.